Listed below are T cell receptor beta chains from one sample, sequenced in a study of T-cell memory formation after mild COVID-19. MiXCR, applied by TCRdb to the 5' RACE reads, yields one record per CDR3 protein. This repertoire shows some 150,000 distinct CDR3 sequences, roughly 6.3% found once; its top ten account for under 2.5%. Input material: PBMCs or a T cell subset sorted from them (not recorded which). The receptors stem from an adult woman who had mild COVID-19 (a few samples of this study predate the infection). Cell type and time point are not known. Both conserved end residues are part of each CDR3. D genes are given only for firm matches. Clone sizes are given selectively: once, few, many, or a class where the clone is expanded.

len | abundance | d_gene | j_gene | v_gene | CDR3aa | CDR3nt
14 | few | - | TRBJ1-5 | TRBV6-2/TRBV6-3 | CASSYSGYGQPQHF | TGTGCCAGCAGTTACTCAGGGTACGGGCAGCCCCAGCATTTT
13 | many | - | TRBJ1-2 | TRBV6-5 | CASSGVTNYGYTF | TGTGCCAGCTCGGGGGTTACTAACTATGGCTACACCTTC
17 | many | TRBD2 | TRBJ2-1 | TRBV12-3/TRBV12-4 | CASSLAGSGRSYNEQFF | TGTGCCAGCAGTTTAGCGGGTAGCGGGAGGTCCTACAATGAGCAGTTCTTC
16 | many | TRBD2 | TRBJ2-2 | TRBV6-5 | CASTSGGPPLSGELFF | TGTGCCAGTACTAGCGGGGGCCCTCCTTTGTCCGGGGAGCTGTTTTTT
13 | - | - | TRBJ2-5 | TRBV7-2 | CASSTGRSGAQYF | TGTGCCAGCAGCACGGGACGGTCGGGGGCCCAGTACTTC
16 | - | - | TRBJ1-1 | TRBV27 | CASSLSHRTARSEAFF | TGTGCCAGCAGTTTATCCCACCGTACAGCCCGTAGTGAAGCTTTCTTT
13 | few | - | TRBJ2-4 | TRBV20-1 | CSARGGAQNIQYF | TGCAGTGCTAGGGGGGGGGCGCAAAACATTCAGTACTTC
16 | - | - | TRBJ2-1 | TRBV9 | CASSGWLAAYYNEQFF | TGTGCCAGCAGCGGCTGGTTGGCGGCCTACTACAATGAGCAGTTCTTC
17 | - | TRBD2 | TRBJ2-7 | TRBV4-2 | CASSQREVSGDSYEQYF | TGTGCCAGCAGCCAAAGAGAAGTCAGCGGGGATAGCTACGAGCAGTACTTC
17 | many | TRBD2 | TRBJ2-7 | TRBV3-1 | CASSQDRLAGAPYEQYF | TGTGCCAGCAGCCAAGATCGACTAGCGGGGGCCCCCTACGAGCAGTACTTC
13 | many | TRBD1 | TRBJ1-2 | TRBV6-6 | CASSPGTGGSYTF | TGTGCCAGCAGTCCAGGGACAGGGGGCAGCTACACCTTC
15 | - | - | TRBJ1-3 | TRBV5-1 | CASSLEGPRGNTIYF | TGCGCCAGCAGCTTGGAGGGGCCTAGAGGAAACACCATATATTTT
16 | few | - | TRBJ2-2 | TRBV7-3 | CASSLMGPPAGGELFF | TGTGCCAGCAGCCTTATGGGGCCGCCGGCGGGCGGGGAGCTGTTTTTT
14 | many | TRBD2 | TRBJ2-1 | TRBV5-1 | CASSQGTSLNEQFF | TGCGCCAGCAGCCAGGGGACTAGCTTAAATGAGCAGTTCTTC
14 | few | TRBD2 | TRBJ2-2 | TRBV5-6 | CASIGTSRTGELFF | TGTGCCAGCATCGGGACTAGCCGGACCGGGGAGCTGTTTTTT
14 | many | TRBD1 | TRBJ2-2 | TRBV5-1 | CASSLLTGTGELFF | TGCGCCAGCAGCTTATTGACAGGGACCGGGGAGCTGTTTTTT
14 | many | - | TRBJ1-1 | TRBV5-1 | CASRGTAMNTEAFF | TGCGCCAGCAGGGGGACGGCAATGAACACTGAAGCTTTCTTT
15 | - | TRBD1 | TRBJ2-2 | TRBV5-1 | CASSYRQGSTGELFF | TGCGCCAGCAGCTACCGACAGGGGAGCACCGGGGAGCTGTTTTTT
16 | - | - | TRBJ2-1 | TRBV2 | CASSEATRVSYNEQFF | TGTGCCAGCAGTGAAGCGACAAGGGTCTCCTACAATGAGCAGTTCTTC
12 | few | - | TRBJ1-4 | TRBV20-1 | CSAREGAAGLFF | TGCAGTGCTAGAGAGGGGGCGGCGGGGCTGTTTTTT
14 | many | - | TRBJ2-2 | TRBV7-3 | CASSLVRSTGELFF | TGTGCCAGCAGCTTAGTCCGGTCCACCGGGGAGCTGTTTTTT
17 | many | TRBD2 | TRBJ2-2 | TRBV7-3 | CASSPNTGTRSTGELFF | TGTGCCAGCAGCCCTAATACCGGGACTAGATCCACCGGGGAGCTGTTTTTT